This is a list of T cell receptor beta chains from one sample in a study of blood T cells in healthy people across ages. Via MiXCR, TCRdb re-called the 5' RACE reads, giving one row per CDR3 protein. This table has almost 550,000 distinct CDR3 sequences, 20% to 30% appearing once. The same specimen was also included in a second study, on T cells of mothers and their children.

Sequencing was carried out using blood. These receptors were obtained from a boy aged 5 to 17 in good health. The CDR3 runs from the conserved cysteine through the conserved F or W. A D gene is named only where the DNA matches it firmly. Size values are once, few and many counts, or a class for expanded clones, and some rows have none.

j_call | d_call | v_call | clone_size | cdr3_nt | cdr3_aa
TRBJ2-7 | TRBD1 | TRBV28 | few | TGTGCCAGCAGCCCACTGGGACAGGGTACCGAGCAGTACTTC | CASSPLGQGTEQYF
TRBJ1-1 | - | TRBV11-2 | few | TGTGCCAGCGGCCTAGGAGGTAACACTGAAGCTTTCTTT | CASGLGGNTEAFF
TRBJ2-2 | - | TRBV20-1 | - | TGCAGTGCTAGAGAACTGGGGGCCGGCGGGGAGCTGTTTTTT | CSARELGAGGELFF
TRBJ2-3 | - | TRBV28 | few | TGTGCCAGCAGGAGAGATACGCAGTATTTT | CASRRDTQYF
TRBJ1-5 | - | TRBV3-1 | - | TGTGCCAGCAGCCAAGGGGGAGGGGATATGGTGGAGCCCCAGCATTTT | CASSQGGGDMVEPQHF
TRBJ2-5 | - | TRBV7-2 | - | TGTGCCAGCATCCTGGGGCAGGCGCCATTCCAAGAGACCCAGTACTTC | CASILGQAPFQETQYF
TRBJ1-1 | - | TRBV2 | few | TGTGCCCTCCCGGGACGGGCGGGGATGAACACTGAAGCTTTCTTT | CALPGRAGMNTEAFF
TRBJ2-7 | - | TRBV20-1 | - | TGCAGTGCTCAGGGGCCCTACGAGCAGTACTTC | CSAQGPYEQYF
TRBJ1-4 | - | TRBV2 | few | TGTGCCAGCAGAGTCGACACAACTAATGAAAAACTGTTTTTT | CASRVDTTNEKLFF
TRBJ2-4 | TRBD1 | TRBV20-1 | - | TGCAGTGCTAATAGTCAGGGGGTAGCCAAAAACATTCAGTACTTC | CSANSQGVAKNIQYF